The clone carrying this T cell receptor beta chain was seen more than once but under ten times. The target antigen is unknown. TCRdb redid the calling of the 5' RACE reads with MiXCR, one entry per CDR3 protein. Here the sample spans 300,000 to 400,000 distinct CDR3 sequences, about 9.5% being singletons. This sample stems from a study of T cells after yellow fever vaccination. This CDR3 comprises 13 residues. The V end lost 6 bases, the J end lost 6 bases, and 12 bases lay between the germline ends. From germline, CDR1 is SGHTA and CDR2 FQGNSA. Broader study findings: Post-booster samples contained most primary-vaccination clones (approximately 96% CD4, less than 90% CD8). It was a weaker secondary response, yet one that peaked faster, at day 5 versus 15.

The chain couples TRBV7-2 to TRBJ2-1, with TRBD1 as a possible D gene (5 bases). Sequenced here: PBMCs, sampled on the day of the first yellow fever vaccination. This TCR derives from a man younger than 35 who received the YFV17D yellow fever vaccine. As DNA, the CDR3 is TGTGCCAGCAGGTTCCAGGGTTCCAATGAGCAGTTCTTC. Encoded protein: CASRFQGSNEQFF. The full variable domain, rest sourced from reference TRBV7-2 and TRBJ2-1, is GAGVSQSPSNKVTEKGKDVELRCDPISGHTALYWYRQSLGQGLEFLIYFQGNSAPDKSGLPSDRFSAERTGGSVSTLTIQRTQQEDSAVYLCASRFQGSNEQFFGPGTRLTVL.